This T cell receptor beta chain was obtained from a study of control samples from healthy donors and cancer patients. CDR1 is SGHDN, CDR2 FVKESK, per germline. CDR3 length: 18 residues. V lost 2 bases, J lost 2 bases, and 21 bases lay in between. The protocol was immunoSEQ multiplex PCR, while the TCRdb copy is restricted to in-frame clones and leaves out a portion. Among 40,000 to 50,000 clones listed, roughly 93% were seen once. The TCR was taken from a woman between 45 and 60 years old with head and neck cancer. The chain is built from TRBV14 and TRBJ2-5; D may match TRBD1 or TRBD2 (6 bases each). The sample taken for sequencing was PBMCs. CDR3 in amino acids: CASSQMRGGGMEQETQYF. The DNA of the CDR3 is TGTGCCAGCAGCCAAATGAGAGGGGGAGGCATGGAACAAGAGACCCAGTACTTC.